Included here is one TCR beta chain sequence, with context. The antigen is not known. Per germline, CDR1 LGHNA and CDR2 YSLEER. The germline V and J ends were trimmed by 3 bases and 0 bases, with 11 bases remaining between them. The CDR3 is 15 amino acids. The data derive from a study of cytomegalovirus exposure and HLA in healthy donors. Overall study: In an early release, HLA-typed donors contributed some 82 million unique TCR sequences. Findings and limits, study-wide: Serostatus for CMV was the only available immune exposure information. Being productive about 90% or about 30% of the time was typical of most TCR beta V segments in an earlier analysis.

Use of 60 Vbeta and 13 Jbeta primers characterized the PCR. The protocol was immunoSEQ multiplex PCR, while the TCRdb copy is restricted to in-frame clones and leaves out a portion. The sample has about 110,000 clones; under 85% are singletons. The chain is built from TRBV4-3 and TRBJ1-2; the D is unclear. This TCR was recovered from a man in his forties in good health and CMV-seronegative. The sample taken for sequencing was PBMCs. The CDR3 sequence is CASSQVVGANYGYTF. In DNA form, the CDR3 reads TGCGCCAGCAGCCAGGTGGTCGGGGCTAACTATGGCTACACCTTC.